These 28 T cell receptor beta chains were sequenced from one sample in a study of blood T cell repertoires in COVID-19. Using immunoSEQ multiplex PCR, the repertoire was profiled, and TCRdb retains in-frame clones only, with some absent. The table lists about 200,000 clones, roughly 94% of them singletons. The sequencing input was peripheral blood. The receptor source for this set is a man aged 25 to 40 with COVID-19, enrolled during active disease.

The J gene is TRBJ2-2, the V gene TRBV9; 7 bases agree with TRBD1. V gave up 4 bases and J gave up 7 bases; unmatched junction bases: 7. CDR1 is SGDLS and CDR2 is YYNGEE in the germline V gene. The CDR3 has 14 residues. This CDR3 is CASSPQGDIGELFF. CDR3 DNA sequence: TGTGCCAGCAGCCCTCAGGGGGACATCGGGGAGCTGTTTTTT. The full variable domain, completed using reference TRBV9 and TRBJ2-2, is DSGVTQTPKHLITATGQRVTLRCSPRSGDLSVYWYQQSLDQGLQFLIQYYNGEERAKGNILERFSAQQFPDLHSELNLSSLELGDSALYFCASSPQGDIGELFFGEGSRLTVL.

V is TRBV19 and J is TRBJ1-5; maybe TRBD1 (5 bases). The CDR3 covers 15 residues. V lost 7 bases and J 5 bases, leaving 18 bases between the germline ends. The germline gives CDR1 LNHDA, CDR2 SQIVND (reference sequence). CDR3 loop: CASNDVGVRDQPQHF. The CDR3 nucleotides read TGTGCCAGTAACGACGTAGGGGTACGGGATCAGCCCCAGCATTTT.

This rearrangement joins TRBV5-1 to TRBJ2-5; perhaps TRBD1 as D (6 bases). The ends were cut back, 2 bases at V and 4 bases at J, with 15 bases in the middle. CDR3 length: 15 amino acids. Germline-derived CDR1 and CDR2 are SGHRS and YFSETQ. The CDR3, as DNA: TGCGCCAGCAGCTTCCGTGGGGGCCAGGGAGAGACCCAGTACTTC. Translated: CASSFRGGQGETQYF.

The rearrangement links TRBV28 to TRBJ2-1, with TRBD1 matching over 10 bases. J was trimmed by 7 bases and V by 4 bases; bases with no gene match: 4. This CDR3 is built from 14 residues. Per germline, CDR1 MDHEN and CDR2 SYDVKM. The CDR3: CASSSGTGVNEQFF. The CDR3, as DNA: TGTGCCAGCAGTTCCGGGACAGGGGTTAATGAGCAGTTCTTC.

The chain uses TRBV13 and TRBJ1-1, with a tentative D call TRBD1 (5 bases). The CDR3 length is 15 residues. CDR1 and CDR2 from the germline V gene are PRHDT and FYEKMQ (reference sequence). V lost 5 bases, J lost 4 bases, and 17 bases lay in between. CDR3 sequence: CASSTRRGSGTEAFF. CDR3 nucleotide sequence: TGTGCCAGCAGCACCCGGAGGGGATCAGGCACTGAAGCTTTCTTT.

The rearrangement links TRBV5-1 to TRBJ1-2; no clear D gene. The CDR3 sequence is 15 residues long. Trimming removed 0 bases at V and 4 bases at J, with 13 bases between. Per germline, CDR1 SGHRS and CDR2 YFSETQ. CDR3 nucleotide sequence: TGCGCCAGCAGCTTGGGAGCGGCTGGCGGCTATGGCTACACCTTC. It translates to CASSLGAAGGYGYTF.

The chain is built from TRBV7-9 and TRBJ2-6; 8 bases align to TRBD1. Germline V gives CDR1 SEHNR, CDR2 FQNEAQ (reference sequence). The CDR3 runs 17 residues. V lost 5 bases to trimming and J lost 6 bases; unmatched junction nucleotides: 12. Here the CDR3 reads CASSNPGGTLEANVLTF. The CDR3 DNA sequence: TGTGCCAGCAGCAATCCAGGGGGCACTCTGGAGGCCAACGTCCTGACTTTC.

The rearrangement links TRBV4-1 to TRBJ2-2; 9 bases are a match to TRBD2. Germline CDR1 MGHRA, CDR2 YSYEKL. J was trimmed by 6 bases and V by 0 bases; bases with no gene match: 14. The CDR3 runs 19 residues. The CDR3, as DNA: TGCGCCAGCAGCCAAGATGCAGGGATGTTGCGGGGGGGCCCCGGGGAGCTGTTTTTT. It codes for CASSQDAGMLRGGPGELFF.

The chain is built from TRBV25-1 and TRBJ2-7; TRBD2 matches at 8 bases. CDR3 size: 16 residues. V shed 2 bases, J shed 0 bases, and the junction held 6 bases outside the gene matches. Germline V gene lookup returns CDR1 MGHDK and CDR2 SYGVNS. Here the CDR3 DNA reads TGTGCCAGCAGTGAAGGGCCGGGGGGGAGCTCCTACGAGCAGTACTTC. It encodes CASSEGPGGSSYEQYF.

The chain employs TRBV2 and TRBJ2-3; TRBD1 might be the D (5 bases). With 1 base removed from V and 1 base from J, the gap between germline ends came to 12 bases. The germline gives CDR1 SNHLY, CDR2 FYNNEI. This CDR3 spans 16 amino acids. The CDR3 loop reads CASSEVRGLGTDTQYF. CDR3 coding DNA: TGTGCCAGCAGTGAAGTAAGGGGATTGGGCACAGATACGCAGTATTTT.

The V gene is TRBV6-1, the J gene TRBJ1-2; D is unclear. CDR1 is MNHNS, CDR2 SASEGT, per germline. Trimming took off 0 bases at V and 5 bases at J, with 10 bases between the two ends. The CDR3 is made up of 14 amino acids. Here the CDR3 reads CASSEASRLYGYTF. The CDR3 DNA follows: TGTGCCAGCAGTGAAGCAAGCAGGCTTTATGGCTACACCTTC.

The chain links TRBV2 to TRBJ2-3, with a tentative D call TRBD2 (6 bases). The CDR3 has 13 residues. CDR1 and CDR2 (germline): SNHLY, FYNNEI. V lost 6 bases to trimming and J lost 2 bases, with 9 bases between them. The CDR3 sequence: CASSPGLTDTQYF. CDR3 nucleotides: TGTGCCAGCAGCCCGGGACTCACAGATACGCAGTATTTT.

The chain joins TRBV2 to TRBJ2-7; a weak D match, TRBD2 (6 bases). Trimming pared 5 bases from V and 2 bases from J, leaving 16 bases between. CDR3 length: 15 amino acids. Germline CDR1 reads SNHLY; CDR2 reads FYNNEI. The CDR3 DNA reads as TGTGCCAGCAGTTACTACGGGGGACCGCCCTACGAGCAGTACTTC. Translating it yields CASSYYGGPPYEQYF. Filled out from reference TRBV2 and TRBJ2-7, the complete variable domain reads EPEVTQTPSHQVTQMGQEVILRCVPISNHLYFYWYRQILGQKVEFLVSFYNNEISEKSEIFDDQFSVERPDGSNFTLKIRSTKLEDSAMYFCASSYYGGPPYEQYFGPGTRLTVT.

This rearrangement joins TRBV6-2 or TRBV6-3 to TRBJ2-5, with 12 bases aligning to TRBD2. The germline V gene has CDR1 MNHEY and CDR2 SVGEGT. The length of the CDR3 is 15 residues. The V segment lost 6 bases and the J segment 0 bases; nucleotides outside the gene matches: 2. The CDR3 protein is CASSLAGGNQETQYF. The CDR3 DNA sequence: TGTGCCAGCAGCCTAGCGGGGGGGAACCAAGAGACCCAGTACTTC.

The chain couples TRBV3-1 (or the pseudogene TRBV3-2) to TRBJ2-7; 11 nucleotides match TRBD1. There are 18 residues in the CDR3. V shed 3 bases and J 4 bases; nucleotides not matched to a gene: 14. The germline CDR1 and CDR2 sequences are LGHDT and YNNKEL (reference sequence). The CDR3 here is CASSHLDLRDRGSYEQYF. CDR3 nucleotide sequence: TGTGCCAGCAGCCACCTGGACCTCCGGGACAGGGGGTCTTACGAGCAGTACTTC.

This chain links TRBV30 with TRBJ2-3, with D tentatively TRBD2 (5 bases). Trimming took 5 bases from V and 2 from J, leaving 14 bases between them. This CDR3 spans 14 amino acids. CDR1 is GTSNPN, CDR2 SVGIG, per germline (reference sequence). DNA for the CDR3: TGTGCCTGGGCACTAGGCGCCTACACAGATACGCAGTATTTT. Protein: CAWALGAYTDTQYF.

V usage is TRBV4-1 and J usage is TRBJ2-7; TRBD2 might be the D (6 bases). This CDR3 spans 15 amino acids. V was cut by 1 base and J by 4 bases, with 14 bases left in between. Germline CDR1 and CDR2: MGHRA and YSYEKL. The CDR3 spells CASSQVRDSGYEQYF. CDR3 nucleotide sequence: TGCGCCAGCAGCCAAGTCCGGGACTCCGGTTACGAGCAGTACTTC.

This chain uses TRBV10-2 with TRBJ1-5, with D possibly being TRBD1 (6 bases). The CDR3 is 17 amino acids. The V gene's germline CDR1 is WSHSY and CDR2 SAAADI. V shed 0 bases and J shed 0 bases, with 12 bases lying between them. This CDR3 reads CASSESSRGYSNQPQHF. In nucleotides, the CDR3 is TGCGCCAGCAGTGAGTCAAGTAGGGGGTATAGCAATCAGCCCCAGCATTTT.

This clone came up a few times. This chain joins TRBV18 and TRBJ1-5, with 7 nucleotides matching TRBD1. CDR1 and CDR2 (germline): KGHSH, LQKENI. CDR3 length: 15 residues. V lost 5 bases, J lost 1 base, and 5 bases stayed unmatched. The CDR3 nucleotides read TGTGCCAGCTCAACTATGGACAGGAGCAATCAGCCCCAGCATTTT. Protein product: CASSTMDRSNQPQHF. Based on the CDR3 plus reference TRBV18 and TRBJ1-5, the full variable domain is NAGVMQNPRHLVRRRGQEARLRCSPMKGHSHVYWYRQLPEEGLKFMVYLQKENIIDESGMPKERFSAEFPKEGPSILRIQQVVRGDSAAYFCASSTMDRSNQPQHFGDGTRLSIL.

This clone was seen more than once but under ten times. The V gene is TRBV5-6, the J gene TRBJ2-1; TRBD2 agrees at 8 bases. CDR3 length: 14 residues. The J segment lost 6 bases and the V segment lost 6 bases, leaving 8 bases of the junction unmatched. Germline CDR1 and CDR2: SGHDT and YYEEEE. The CDR3 bases are TGTGCCAGCAACCCCGGGACTAGGGTCAATGAGCAGTTCTTC. Translation gives CASNPGTRVNEQFF.

The gene calls are TRBV19 and TRBJ1-2; 8 nucleotides line up with TRBD1. Germline CDR1 reads LNHDA; CDR2 reads SQIVND (reference sequence). The CDR3 covers 13 residues. The J segment lost 7 bases and the V segment lost 5 bases, leaving 6 bases of the junction unmatched. The CDR3 nucleotides read TGTGCCAGTAGTCTCGGACAGGGTCCTGGCTACACCTTC. Translated: CASSLGQGPGYTF.

The sample holds a few counts of this clone. V and J are TRBV18 and TRBJ1-4, with a possible D match to TRBD1 (5 bases). Trimming took 5 bases from V and 6 from J, leaving 10 bases between them. This CDR3 spans 13 amino acids. Germline CDR1 is KGHSH and CDR2 is LQKENI. The CDR3 is CASSVGVHEKLFF. The CDR3 DNA reads TGTGCCAGCTCAGTAGGGGTTCATGAAAAACTGTTTTTT.

The chain carries TRBV18 and TRBJ1-1; 7 positions agree with TRBD1. The germline V gene has CDR1 KGHSH and CDR2 LQKENI. This CDR3 has 15 residues. V was clipped by 4 bases and J by 1 base; unmatched bases: 6. The CDR3 reads CASSLTQGSNTEAFF. CDR3 nucleotides: TGTGCCAGCTCACTGACACAGGGGTCGAACACTGAAGCTTTCTTT.

This chain links TRBV5-1 with TRBJ2-7; 9 bases match TRBD2. V was clipped by 3 bases and J by 2 bases; unmatched bases: 6. Germline V lookup: CDR1 SGHRS, CDR2 YFSETQ. The CDR3 runs 15 residues. The CDR3 loop is CASSSASGAAYEQYF. The CDR3 nucleotides read TGCGCCAGCAGCTCCGCTAGCGGGGCTGCCTACGAGCAGTACTTC.

On this clone: Other DNA sequences in the same sample also yield this CDR3. This sequence joins TRBV6-5 and TRBJ1-5; 10 nucleotides agree with TRBD1. The CDR3 extends over 13 amino acids. Unmatched junction bases numbered 0, after V lost 6 bases and J lost 4 bases. Germline CDR1 reads MNHEY; CDR2 reads SVGAGI. CDR3 in DNA: TGTGCCAGCAGGGACAGGGGGAATCAGCCCCAGCATTTT. It translates to CASRDRGNQPQHF.

Comment on this clone: The junction departs from the called germline gene at one end, perhaps through a read error. This chain joins TRBV27 and TRBJ2-7, with TRBD1 identical over 8 bases. CDR1 and CDR2 from the germline V gene are MNHEY and SMNVEV (reference sequence). The CDR3 covers 15 residues. The CDR3 spells CASILKGQGTYEQYF. As DNA, the CDR3 is TGTGCCAGCATTTTAAAAGGACAGGGAACCTACGAGCAGTACTTC.

The chain is built from TRBV19 and TRBJ2-5; 8 bases align to TRBD2. The germline gives CDR1 LNHDA, CDR2 SQIVND (reference sequence). V lost 5 bases to trimming and J lost 4 bases; unmatched junction nucleotides: 9. The CDR3 contains 15 residues. The CDR3 DNA reads TGTGCCAGTAGTCCCACCGCGACTAGCGTAGAGACCCAGTACTTC. Translation gives CASSPTATSVETQYF.

The chain has TRBV10-1 and TRBJ2-2, with 7 bases lining up with TRBD1. In germline, CDR1 is WNHNN, CDR2 SYGVQD (reference sequence). V was clipped by 3 bases and J by 2 bases; unmatched bases: 6. The CDR3 covers 16 residues. CDR3 sequence (DNA): TGCGCCAGCAGTGATCCCGGGACAGCCAACACCGGGGAGCTGTTTTTT. It yields the protein CASSDPGTANTGELFF.